This TCR beta chain stems from a study of T cells in women clearing cervical HPV infection. On the study more broadly: Blood came at first lesion visit for cases, post-clearance for controls. HLA type could not be excluded as a confounder.

Prevalent HPV16 infections were excluded; only incident single HPV16 infections included. Sequencing used immunoSEQ multiplex PCR; TCRdb keeps in-frame clones, though not all of them. This sample's table has tens of thousands of clones. General study results and limits: CIN3+ cases had significantly higher TCR richness than controls; evenness did not differ.

As to this clone: Its antigen remains unidentified.

Specimen: blood buffy coat. This clonotype was sampled from a woman aged 18 to 69 with a cervical HPV16 infection that either progressed to CIN3+ or cleared (not recorded which).

The CDR3 reads CASSRGGQETQYF. Incomplete CDR3 DNA: TGTGCCAGCAGCCGGGGGGGTCAAGAGACC. The genes are TRBV11-3 and TRBJ2-5, with 8 bases matching TRBD2. The read falls 3 residues short of the CDR3 end, and the missing part is taken from the germline J gene. This CDR3 region has 13 residues. Germline V gene data show CDR1 as SGHNT and CDR2 as YENEEA. V lost 5 bases to trimming and J lost 2 bases; unmatched junction nucleotides: 1.